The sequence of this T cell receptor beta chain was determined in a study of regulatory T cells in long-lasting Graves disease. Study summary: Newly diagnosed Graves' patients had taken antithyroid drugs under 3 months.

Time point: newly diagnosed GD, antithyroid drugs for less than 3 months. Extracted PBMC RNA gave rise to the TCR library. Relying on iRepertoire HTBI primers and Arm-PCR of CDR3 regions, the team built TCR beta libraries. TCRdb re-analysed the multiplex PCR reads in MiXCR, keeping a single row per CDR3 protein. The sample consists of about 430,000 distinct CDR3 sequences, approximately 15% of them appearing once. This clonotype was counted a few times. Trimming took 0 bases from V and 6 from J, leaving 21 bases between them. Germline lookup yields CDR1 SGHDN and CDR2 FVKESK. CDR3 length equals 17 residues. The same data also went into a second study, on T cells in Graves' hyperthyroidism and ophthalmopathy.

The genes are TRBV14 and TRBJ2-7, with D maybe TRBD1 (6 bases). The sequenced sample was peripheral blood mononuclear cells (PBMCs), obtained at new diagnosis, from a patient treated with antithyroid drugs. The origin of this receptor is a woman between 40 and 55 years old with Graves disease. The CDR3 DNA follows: TGTGCCAGCAGCCAAGATCTCGCAATATCAGGGGCTGGCGAGCAGTACTTC. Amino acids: CASSQDLAISGAGEQYF.